This entry lists 29 T cell receptor beta chains sequenced from one sample in a study of beta chain features in type 1 diabetes. Study-level findings and limits: Moderate yet significant TCRB CDR3 shortening was seen in Type 1 diabetes patients in all four CD4+ subsets.

The antigens for these receptors are not known. The study reverse transcribed the entire isolated RNA, so it sequenced expressed TCRB transcripts. Libraries were prepared by immunoSEQ multiplex PCR; TCRdb keeps only in-frame clonotypes and omits some of them. The sample yields 300,000 to 400,000 clones, approximately 9.9% seen once. The specimen was central memory CD4+ T cells from blood. These receptors were collected from a man aged 25 to 40 with type 1 diabetes.

V usage is TRBV29-1 and J usage is TRBJ2-7, with D possibly TRBD1 on 5 matching bases. With 5 bases removed from V and 2 bases from J, the gap between germline ends came to 13 bases. CDR3 length equals 13 residues. Germline V gene data show CDR1 as SQVTM and CDR2 as ANQGSEA. CDR3 coding DNA: TGCAGCGTTTTCGGACACATGACCTACGAGCAGTACTTC. Its protein product is CSVFGHMTYEQYF.

The rearrangement joins TRBV6-6 to TRBJ2-1; 7 bases map to TRBD2. The CDR3 has 14 residues. Germline V lookup: CDR1 MNHNY, CDR2 SVGAGI (reference sequence). V was clipped by 6 bases and J by 2 bases; unmatched bases: 4. CDR3 sequence: CASSLAVPYNEQFF. The CDR3 bases are TGTGCCAGCAGCCTAGCGGTACCCTACAATGAGCAGTTCTTC.

This clone has a handful of counts. This chain connects TRBV21-1 to TRBJ2-7; the listed D gene, TRBD1, was not tested against the DNA. TRBV21-1 is reported as a pseudogene. The CDR3 totals 15 residues. CDR3 in amino acids: CASSTDNPQSYEQYF. CDR3 nucleotide sequence: TGTGCCAGCAGCACGGACAACCCGCAGTCCTACGAGCAGTACTTC.

The chain links TRBV5-1 to TRBJ2-2, with TRBD1 identical over 10 bases. The CDR3 is 15 residues long. Germline assignment: CDR1 SGHRS and CDR2 YFSETQ. V was clipped by 3 bases and J by 9 bases; unmatched bases: 8. CDR3 bases: TGCGCCAGCAGCTCGGGGACAGGGGAACACCGGGAGCTGTTTTTT. Its translation: CASSSGTGEHRELFF.

Notes on this clone: One base away lies a much larger clone, so this may be a sequencing read error. Other DNA sequences in this sample translate to the same CDR3. The chain uses TRBV7-2 and TRBJ1-1; no clear D. The V gene lost 2 bases and the J gene lost 0 bases, with 4 bases spanning the gap. This CDR3 comprises 13 residues. CDR1 and CDR2 (germline): SGHTA, FQGNSA. CDR3 in amino acids: CASSLTVNTEAFF. Here the CDR3 DNA reads TGTGCCAGCAGCTTAACGGTGAACACTGAAGCTTTCTTT.

The chain combines TRBV9 with TRBJ2-5; 10 bases match TRBD1. The CDR3 is 17 residues long. Germline loops: CDR1 SGDLS, CDR2 YYNGEE. V trimming: 0 bases; J trimming: 6 bases; junction bases outside the gene matches: 11. The CDR3 here is CASSVASGTGAPQTQYF. CDR3 sequence (DNA): TGTGCCAGCAGCGTAGCCTCCGGGACAGGGGCCCCGCAGACCCAGTACTTC. Combining the CDR3 with reference TRBV9 and TRBJ2-5 gives the whole variable domain DSGVTQTPKHLITATGQRVTLRCSPRSGDLSVYWYQQSLDQGLQFLIQYYNGEERAKGNILERFSAQQFPDLHSELNLSSLELGDSALYFCASSVASGTGAPQTQYFGPGTRLLVL.

This clone occurred a few times. CDR3 DNA: TGTGCCAGCAGACAAGGGGAAAGGAATTCACCCCTCCACTTT. It encodes CASRQGERNSPLHF. J is TRBJ1-6 and V is TRBV5-4; D is possibly TRBD1 (5 bases). Per germline, CDR1 SGHNT and CDR2 YYREEE (reference sequence). Trimming took 5 bases from V and 7 from J, leaving 13 bases between them. This CDR3 comprises 14 residues.

Only a few counts were recorded for this clone. The gene calls are TRBV7-2 and TRBJ1-6; tentatively, D is TRBD1 (5 bases). CDR1 and CDR2 (germline): SGHTA, FQGNSA. The CDR3 has 15 residues. V shed 6 bases and J shed 9 bases, with 18 bases lying between them. This CDR3 reads CASRPGTGSSSPLHF. The CDR3 region has the DNA TGTGCCAGCAGACCCGGGACGGGATCAAGTTCACCCCTCCACTTT.

This chain links TRBV30 with TRBJ1-6; no firm D call. V gave up 3 bases and J gave up 13 bases, with 10 bases separating them. The CDR3 runs to 11 residues. Germline loops: CDR1 GTSNPN, CDR2 SVGIG (reference sequence). CDR3 coding DNA: TGTGCCTGGAGCCTCCTTGGGCCCCTCCACTTT. Its translation is CAWSLLGPLHF.

Here the CDR3 reads CASRRRGGSSYEQYF. CDR3 sequence (DNA): TGTGCCAGCAGACGTAGGGGTGGGAGCTCCTACGAGCAGTACTTC. The V call is TRBV5-6, the J call TRBJ2-7; D tentatively reads TRBD1 or TRBD2 (5 bases each). Germline V CDR1 and CDR2: SGHDT, YYEEEE. V dropped 5 bases and J dropped 0 bases, with 15 bases sitting between them. The CDR3 totals 15 residues.

This clone was seen at least ten times. This chain uses TRBV18 with TRBJ2-1, with 8 bases matching TRBD1. This CDR3 spans 16 amino acids. V was pared by 4 bases and J by 6 bases, with 11 bases of the junction left unmatched. The germline V gene has CDR1 KGHSH and CDR2 LQKENI. Written as DNA, the CDR3 is TGTGCCAGCTCACGGACAGGGCTTACAGGAGTCAATGAGCAGTTCTTC. Amino acid sequence: CASSRTGLTGVNEQFF.

The genes are TRBV5-1 and TRBJ1-2, with D possibly TRBD1 on 6 matching bases. Germline V gene data show CDR1 as SGHRS and CDR2 as YFSETQ. The V end lost 2 bases, the J end lost 2 bases, and 19 bases lay between the germline ends. CDR3 length: 17 residues. CDR3 nucleotides: TGCGCCAGCAGCTTTACACAGGGCGACCTGATCAACTATGGCTACACCTTC. This sequence encodes CASSFTQGDLINYGYTF.

This chain links TRBV30 with TRBJ2-5; D unclear. The CDR3 is 13 amino acids. Looked up from germline, CDR1 is GTSNPN and CDR2 is SVGIG (reference sequence). The germline V and J ends were trimmed by 2 bases and 1 base, with 8 bases remaining between them. CDR3 DNA sequence: TGTGCCTGGAGTAAGACAACCCAAGAGACCCAGTACTTC. Translation gives CAWSKTTQETQYF. Looking up the rest from reference TRBV30 and TRBJ2-5 gives the full variable domain: SQTIHQWPATLVQPVGSPLSLECTVEGTSNPNLYWYRQAAGRGLQLLFYSVGIGQISSEVPQNLSASRPQDRQFILSSKKLLLSDSGFYLCAWSKTTQETQYFGPGTRLLVL.

This clone was found many times. The rearrangement joins TRBV16 to TRBJ2-3; D is uncertain. The V end was cut by 0 bases, the J end by 8 bases, with 9 bases between. Germline CDR1 reads KGHSY; CDR2 reads FQNENV. The CDR3 contains 13 residues. In DNA, the CDR3 is TGTGCCAGCAGCCAATCCCTAGAGGCTACGCAGTATTTT. Encoded protein: CASSQSLEATQYF.

The chain employs TRBV27 and TRBJ2-7; D remains ambiguous. With 0 bases removed from V and 3 bases from J, the gap between germline ends came to 3 bases. CDR1 MNHEY and CDR2 SMNVEV come from the germline V gene (reference sequence). The CDR3 runs 12 residues. The CDR3 DNA sequence: TGTGCCAGCAGTTTATCCCTCTACGAGCAGTACTTC. Translated, it gives CASSLSLYEQYF.

The chain recombines TRBV29-1 with TRBJ1-5; D may be TRBD1 (5 bases). This CDR3 comprises 14 residues. Germline V gene lookup returns CDR1 SQVTM and CDR2 ANQGSEA. V lost 3 bases and J lost 6, with 15 bases in between. The CDR3 loop is CSVEGGNSGQPQHF. The CDR3 region has the DNA TGCAGCGTTGAGGGGGGGAACAGCGGTCAGCCCCAGCATTTT.

The gene calls are TRBV25-1 and TRBJ1-5, with D unresolved. The CDR3 loop spans 16 amino acids. The V end was cut by 1 base, the J end by 4 bases, with 14 bases between. The germline CDR1 and CDR2 sequences are MGHDK and SYGVNS. In DNA form, the CDR3 reads TGTGCCAGCAGTGAATTAGGAGCACGTGAGAATCAGCCCCAGCATTTT. Translated: CASSELGARENQPQHF. The full variable domain, completed using reference TRBV25-1 and TRBJ1-5, is EADIYQTPRYLVIGTGKKITLECSQTMGHDKMYWYQQDPGMELHLIHYSYGVNSTEKGDLSSESTVSRIRTEHFPLTLESARPSHTSQYLCASSELGARENQPQHFGDGTRLSIL.

This clone was found a few times. The chain employs TRBV7-9 and TRBJ2-3, with 7 bases matching TRBD1. The V gene end was trimmed by 3 bases and the J gene end by 6 bases; junction bases not matched to a gene: 15. CDR3 length: 17 residues. Germline V CDR1 and CDR2: SEHNR, FQNEAQ (reference sequence). CDR3 amino acids: CASSLEQGFGTADTQYF. The CDR3 nucleotides read TGTGCCAGCAGCTTGGAACAGGGGTTCGGTACGGCGGATACGCAGTATTTT.

The CDR3 DNA reads TGTGCCAGCAGCCCCGGGACCTCGGCGGATGAGCAGTTCTTC. Translating it yields CASSPGTSADEQFF. J is TRBJ2-1 and V is TRBV21-1. TRBV21-1 is an annotated pseudogene. CDR3 size: 14 residues.

The chain employs TRBV10-3 and TRBJ2-3; 7 nucleotides match TRBD2. The length of the CDR3 is 14 residues. V shed 5 bases, J shed 2 bases, and the junction held 4 bases outside the gene matches. In germline, CDR1 is ENHRY, CDR2 SYGVKD. This CDR3 reads CAISRAGFTDTQYF. CDR3 sequence (DNA): TGTGCCATCAGTCGAGCGGGGTTCACAGATACGCAGTATTTT.

Many counts were recorded for this clone. The chain uses TRBV7-9 and TRBJ2-5; maybe TRBD1 (6 bases). CDR3 length equals 14 residues. The germline V gene has CDR1 SEHNR and CDR2 FQNEAQ (reference sequence). Trimming shortened V by 2 bases and J by 2 bases, and 9 bases separated the two germline ends. The CDR3: CASSLRRGQETQYF. CDR3 DNA: TGTGCCAGCAGCTTACGAAGGGGGCAAGAGACCCAGTACTTC. Full variable domain (missing parts from reference TRBV7-9 and TRBJ2-5): DTGVSQNPRHKITKRGQNVTFRCDPISEHNRLYWYRQTLGQGPEFLTYFQNEAQLEKSRLLSDRFSAERPKGSFSTLEIQRTEQGDSAMYLCASSLRRGQETQYFGPGTRLLVL.

J is TRBJ2-3 and V is TRBV9; D perhaps matches TRBD1 (5 bases). The CDR3 covers 15 residues. CDR1 SGDLS and CDR2 YYNGEE come from the germline V gene. V was clipped by 2 bases and J by 1 base, with 11 bases between them. The CDR3 region is CASSVRALGTDTQYF. CDR3 nucleotide sequence: TGTGCCAGCAGCGTCAGGGCCTTGGGCACAGATACGCAGTATTTT. Based on the CDR3 plus reference TRBV9 and TRBJ2-3, the full variable domain is DSGVTQTPKHLITATGQRVTLRCSPRSGDLSVYWYQQSLDQGLQFLIQYYNGEERAKGNILERFSAQQFPDLHSELNLSSLELGDSALYFCASSVRALGTDTQYFGPGTRLTVL.

Regarding this clone: The junction and the germline gene differ at one end; a read error may be behind it. This chain uses TRBV7-7 with TRBJ2-3, with 9 bases fitting TRBD1. Germline V gene lookup returns CDR1 SSHAT and CDR2 FNYEAQ (reference sequence). There are 15 residues in the CDR3. In DNA form, the CDR3 reads TGTGCTAGCAGCTTAGGACGGACAGGGGCAGATACGCAGTATTTT. It encodes CASSLGRTGADTQYF.

This clone was detected a few times. This chain links TRBV10-3 with TRBJ2-1; D is possibly TRBD1 or TRBD2 (5 bases each). Deletions cut 4 bases from V and 8 bases from J, with 12 bases between. The CDR3 contains 13 residues. The germline V gene has CDR1 ENHRY and CDR2 SYGVKD. The CDR3 bases are TGTGCCATCAGTGTCCTCGGGGACCATGAGCAGTTCTTC. It is translated as CAISVLGDHEQFF.

This clone has just a few counts. The chain links TRBV23-1 to TRBJ2-7; D perhaps matches TRBD1 (5 bases). TRBV23-1 is reported as an ORF; its role is uncertain. The V and J ends lost 0 bases and 6 bases respectively, with 12 bases between them. This CDR3 is built from 14 residues. CDR3 in amino acids: CASSQSGRFVEQYF. DNA for the CDR3: TGCGCCAGCAGTCAATCGGGGCGATTCGTCGAGCAGTACTTC.

In its sample, this clone was seen a few times. The chain combines TRBV30 with TRBJ1-1; D is undetermined. The CDR3 has 15 residues. CDR1 is GTSNPN and CDR2 is SVGIG in the germline V gene (reference sequence). The V end lost 2 bases, the J end lost 5 bases, and 18 bases lay between the germline ends. The CDR3 spells CAWSPPFPPFTEAFF. The CDR3 coding sequence is TGTGCCTGGAGTCCTCCGTTTCCCCCGTTTACTGAAGCTTTCTTT. The whole variable domain, filled in from reference TRBV30 and TRBJ1-1, reads SQTIHQWPATLVQPVGSPLSLECTVEGTSNPNLYWYRQAAGRGLQLLFYSVGIGQISSEVPQNLSASRPQDRQFILSSKKLLLSDSGFYLCAWSPPFPPFTEAFFGQGTRLTVV.

This sequence joins TRBV6-5 and TRBJ1-6, with D uncertain. Germline V CDR1 and CDR2: MNHEY, SVGAGI. With 4 bases removed from V and 7 bases from J, the gap between germline ends came to 8 bases. This CDR3 has 13 residues. The CDR3 nucleotides are TGTGCCAGCAGTTTGAAGGGAAATTCACCCCTCCACTTT. This sequence encodes CASSLKGNSPLHF.

V is TRBV5-1 and J is TRBJ2-7; D perhaps matches TRBD1 (6 bases). This CDR3 region has 12 residues. Trimming left V 3 bases short and J 6 bases short, with 10 bases between. Germline V gene sequence: CDR1 SGHRS, CDR2 YFSETQ. CDR3 protein: CASSSTGSEQYF. CDR3 in DNA: TGCGCCAGCAGCTCGACAGGTAGCGAGCAGTACTTC.

The rearrangement uses TRBV7-2 and TRBJ2-7; 8 bases line up with TRBD1. Trimming at V came to 6 bases and at J to 6 bases, leaving 7 bases not matched to a gene. Germline V gene sequence: CDR1 SGHTA, CDR2 FQGNSA. This CDR3 is 13 amino acids long. The CDR3 DNA sequence: TGTGCCAGCAGAGCGACAGGGGTTGGCGAGCAGTACTTC. This translates into CASRATGVGEQYF.